This TCR beta chain appears in the sequencing data of a study of blood T cell repertoires in COVID-19. About the study: PBMCs, B-cell-depleted T cells, or T cells were the source of the cDNA or gDNA that made up the material.

In this sample, this clone is medium-sized. Source study methods: Reference gene primers were amplified, and this amplification served to estimate nucleated cell counts. Only in-frame clones appear in the TCRdb table, and some are missing; sequencing was by immunoSEQ multiplex PCR. V and J calls and clone size are copied from that table; D and trimming were computed from the DNA. The sample includes around 94,000 clones, around four fifths of them seen just once. The clonotype was recovered from a man aged 35 to 55 with active or convalescent COVID-19. The specimen was peripheral blood.

In nucleotides, the CDR3 is TGTGCCAGCCGTACTAGGGGTAGCGGACTTGGGGATGAGCAGTTCTTC. It encodes CASRTRGSGLGDEQFF. The J gene is TRBJ2-1, the V gene TRBV27; TRBD2 might be the D (6 bases). Germline V gene data show CDR1 as MNHEY and CDR2 as SMNVEV (reference sequence). The CDR3 spans 16 residues. The V end lost 8 bases, the J end lost 8 bases, and 25 bases lay between the germline ends.